This T cell receptor (beta chain) was sequenced for a study of vaccination effects on CD4 cells after COVID-19. Viral peptide pool expansion of antigen-specific CD4+ T cells preceded sequencing in the ViraFEST assay. Cultured cells yielded isolated CD4+ T cells after around 9 days. Neither prior SARS-CoV-2 infection nor positive nucleocapsid antibodies were present in the vaccine recipients. CDR1 and CDR2 (germline): SGHTA, FQGNSA. This CDR3 has 14 residues. Between the trimmed V and J ends, which lost 2 bases and 6 bases, there was a span of 14 bases. This clone was counted only a few times. The target antigen is unknown. Here immunoSEQ multiplex PCR was the method, and the copy in TCRdb shows in-frame clones only, minus some. The sample lists under 30,000 clones, over 65% seen once, with around 20% in the top ten.

The sequence came from a human donor who received a COVID-19 vaccine. The J gene is TRBJ2-7, the V gene TRBV7-2; perhaps D is TRBD1 or TRBD2 (7 bases each). This specimen was CD4+ T cells from PBMCs cultured with HCoV-NL63 spike peptides, taken before COVID-19 vaccination. The CDR3 region is CASSLRGRGGEQYF. The CDR3 DNA reads as TGTGCCAGCAGCTTAAGGGGCAGGGGGGGCGAGCAGTACTTC.